These T cell receptor beta chains were read from a single sample in a study of cytomegalovirus exposure and HLA in healthy donors. Sequencing was performed with immunoSEQ multiplex PCR; in TCRdb, only in-frame clones are kept and a portion is missing. Among about 94,000 clones, roughly 77% were seen once, and the ten largest hold about a tenth. The sequencing sample was made of PBMCs. The receptors were gathered from a human donor in good health. CDR3s include the opening cysteine and the closing phenylalanine or tryptophan. A D gene is named only where the DNA matches it firmly. Only some rows state a clone size, as once, few, many or a class for expanded clones.

d_call	v_call	j_call	clone_size	cdr3_nt	cdr3_aa
.	TRBV6-5	TRBJ2-7	.	TGTGCCAGCAGTTACACTCACGGGGGCTACGAGCAGTACTTC	CASSYTHGGYEQYF
.	TRBV7-2	TRBJ2-7	.	TGTGCCAGCAGCTTAGTCCCGCCAGGGATGAGCTCCTACGAGCAGTACTTC	CASSLVPPGMSSYEQYF
TRBD1	TRBV30	TRBJ1-2	.	TGTGCCTGGAGTGTGTCGGGACAGGGCTATGGCTACACCTTC	CAWSVSGQGYGYTF
TRBD1	TRBV6-6	TRBJ1-4	few	TGTGCCAGCAGTTTAGGACAGGGAGGCGAAGAAAAACTGTTTTTT	CASSLGQGGEEKLFF
.	TRBV10-3	TRBJ2-7	.	TGTGCCATCAGGTGGGGGGAAAACTCCTACGAGCAGTACTTC	CAIRWGENSYEQYF
.	TRBV19	TRBJ2-1	.	TGTGCCAGTAGTAAGGTAGCGTTAAATGAGCAGTTCTTC	CASSKVALNEQFF
.	TRBV4-2	TRBJ1-6	.	TGTGCCAGCAGCCCAGACCCAGGGAGGACCTATAATTCACCCCTCCACTTT	CASSPDPGRTYNSPLHF
.	TRBV6-6	TRBJ1-6	.	TGTGCCAGCAGTTACTCTTCGTATAATTCACCCCTCCACTTT	CASSYSSYNSPLHF
.	TRBV19	TRBJ1-5	.	TGTGCCAGTAGTAAGAGACAGGTGGGGGATCAGCCCCAGCATTTT	CASSKRQVGDQPQHF
TRBD1	TRBV6-1	TRBJ1-3	.	TGTGCCAGCAGTACAGGGGTTAAAAACACCATATATTTT	CASSTGVKNTIYF
TRBD2	TRBV6-5	TRBJ2-1	.	TGTGCCAGCAGTTACGCGGGGGGGCCCCCCTACAATGAGCAGTTCTTC	CASSYAGGPPYNEQFF
.	TRBV14	TRBJ2-7	.	TGTGCCAGCAGCCGAGGGCCAGGGGCCTACGAGCAGTACTTC	CASSRGPGAYEQYF
TRBD1	TRBV29-1	TRBJ1-2	.	TGCAGCGTGGGGGACAGGGCGGTATCCTACACCTTC	CSVGDRAVSYTF
.	TRBV7-2	TRBJ1-2	.	TGTGCCAGCAGCTTCTCGCGGGACTCCTATGGCTACACCTTC	CASSFSRDSYGYTF
TRBD2	TRBV2	TRBJ2-1	.	TGTGCCAGCAGTCGAGCGGGAGGACGGTACAATGAGCAGTTCTTC	CASSRAGGRYNEQFF
.	TRBV19	TRBJ2-7	.	TGTGCCAGTAGTATAGAGGCGGCCTCCTCCAAGCAGTACTTC	CASSIEAASSKQYF
TRBD1	TRBV5-1	TRBJ2-7	.	TGCGCCAGCAGCCCCGCGACTGGACAGGCTGGCGAGCAGTACTTC	CASSPATGQAGEQYF
.	TRBV7-9	TRBJ2-7	.	TGTGCCAGCAGCTTAGAGGGCTCAGGTCGGGGACTCGAGCAGTACTTC	CASSLEGSGRGLEQYF
.	TRBV18	TRBJ2-5	.	TGTGCCAGCTCACCAAACAGACAGCAAGAGACCCAGTACTTC	CASSPNRQQETQYF
TRBD2	TRBV29-1	TRBJ2-7	.	TGCAGCGCCGAACTTACTAGCGGGAACTCCTACGAGCAGTACTTC	CSAELTSGNSYEQYF